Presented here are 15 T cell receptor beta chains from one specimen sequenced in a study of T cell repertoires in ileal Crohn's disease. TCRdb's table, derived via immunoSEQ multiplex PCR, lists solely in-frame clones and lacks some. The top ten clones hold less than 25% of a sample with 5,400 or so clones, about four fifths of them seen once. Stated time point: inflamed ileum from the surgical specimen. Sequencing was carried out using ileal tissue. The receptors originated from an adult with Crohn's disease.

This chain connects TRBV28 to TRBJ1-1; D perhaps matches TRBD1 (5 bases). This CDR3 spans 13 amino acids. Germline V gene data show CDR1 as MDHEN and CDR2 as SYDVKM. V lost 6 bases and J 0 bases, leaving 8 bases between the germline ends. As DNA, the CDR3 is TGTGCCAGCAGGGGGACCCTGAACACTGAAGCTTTCTTT. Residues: CASRGTLNTEAFF.

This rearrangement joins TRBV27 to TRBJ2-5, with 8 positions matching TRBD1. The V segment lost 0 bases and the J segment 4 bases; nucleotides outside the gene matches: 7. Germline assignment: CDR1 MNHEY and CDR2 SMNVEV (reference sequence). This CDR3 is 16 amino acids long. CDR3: CASSLSPTGVGETQYF. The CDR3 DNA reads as TGTGCCAGCAGTTTATCGCCGACAGGGGTGGGAGAGACCCAGTACTTC.

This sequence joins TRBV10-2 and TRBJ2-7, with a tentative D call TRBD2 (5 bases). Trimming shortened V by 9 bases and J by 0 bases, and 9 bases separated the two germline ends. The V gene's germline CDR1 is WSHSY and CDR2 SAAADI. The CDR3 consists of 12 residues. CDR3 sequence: CASSRGSYEQYF. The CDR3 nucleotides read TGCGCCAGTTCACGGGGCTCCTACGAGCAGTACTTC.

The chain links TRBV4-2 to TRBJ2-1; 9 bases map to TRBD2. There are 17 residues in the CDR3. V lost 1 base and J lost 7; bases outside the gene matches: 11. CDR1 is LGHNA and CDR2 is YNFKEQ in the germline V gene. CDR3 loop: CASSQGEAGGLRNEQFF. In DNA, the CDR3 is TGTGCCAGCAGCCAAGGGGAAGCGGGGGGCCTTCGTAATGAGCAGTTCTTC.

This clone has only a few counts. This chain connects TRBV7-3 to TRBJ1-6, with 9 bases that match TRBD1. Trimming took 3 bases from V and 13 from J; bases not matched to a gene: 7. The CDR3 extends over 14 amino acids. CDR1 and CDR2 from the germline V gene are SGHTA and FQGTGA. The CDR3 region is CASSFTGGGTPLHF. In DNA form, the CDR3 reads TGTGCCAGCAGCTTTACAGGGGGCGGTACGCCCCTCCACTTT.

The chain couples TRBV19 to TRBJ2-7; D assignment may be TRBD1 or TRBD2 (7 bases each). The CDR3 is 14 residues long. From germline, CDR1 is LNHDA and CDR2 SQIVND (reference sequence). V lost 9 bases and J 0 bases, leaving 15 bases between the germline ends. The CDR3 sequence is CASGQGGSSYEQYF. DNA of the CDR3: TGTGCCAGCGGCCAGGGGGGGAGCTCCTACGAGCAGTACTTC.

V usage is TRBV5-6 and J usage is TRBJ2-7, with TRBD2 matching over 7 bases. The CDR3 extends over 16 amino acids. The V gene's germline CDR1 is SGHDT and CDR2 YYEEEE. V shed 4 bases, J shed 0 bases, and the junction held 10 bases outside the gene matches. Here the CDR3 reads CASSRRETTSSYEQYF. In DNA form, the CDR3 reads TGTGCCAGCAGCCGGCGGGAGACAACGAGCTCCTACGAGCAGTACTTC.

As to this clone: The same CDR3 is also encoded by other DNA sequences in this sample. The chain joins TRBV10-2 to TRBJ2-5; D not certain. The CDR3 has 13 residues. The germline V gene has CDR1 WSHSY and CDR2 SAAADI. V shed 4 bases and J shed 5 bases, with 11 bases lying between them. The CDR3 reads CASSGGVGETQYF. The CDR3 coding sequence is TGCGCCAGCAGTGGTGGGGTAGGGGAGACCCAGTACTTC.

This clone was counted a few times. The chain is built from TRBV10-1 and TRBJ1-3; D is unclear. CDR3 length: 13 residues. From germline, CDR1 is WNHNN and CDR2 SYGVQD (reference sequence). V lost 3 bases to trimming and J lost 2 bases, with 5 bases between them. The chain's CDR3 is CASSEYAGNTIYF. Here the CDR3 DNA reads TGCGCCAGCAGTGAATATGCTGGAAACACCATATATTTT.

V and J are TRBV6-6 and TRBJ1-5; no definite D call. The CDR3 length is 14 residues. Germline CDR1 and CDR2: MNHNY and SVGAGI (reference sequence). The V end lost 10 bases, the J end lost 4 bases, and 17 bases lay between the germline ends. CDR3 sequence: CATRGFRENQPQHF. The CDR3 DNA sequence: TGTGCCACCCGAGGATTTCGAGAGAATCAGCCCCAGCATTTT.

The CDR3 reads CASSFKGYGYTF. The DNA for the CDR3 is TGTGCCAGCAGTTTCAAAGGCTATGGCTACACCTTC. This rearrangement joins TRBV6-5 to TRBJ1-2; D not certain. The V gene lost 4 bases and the J gene lost 4 bases, with 7 bases spanning the gap. The CDR3 runs 12 residues. Germline assignment: CDR1 MNHEY and CDR2 SVGAGI.

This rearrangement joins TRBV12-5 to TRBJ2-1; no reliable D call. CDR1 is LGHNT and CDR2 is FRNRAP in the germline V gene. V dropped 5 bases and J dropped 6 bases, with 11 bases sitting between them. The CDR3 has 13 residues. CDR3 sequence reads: CASGPDGSNEQFF. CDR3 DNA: TGTGCTAGTGGTCCGGACGGATCCAATGAGCAGTTCTTC.

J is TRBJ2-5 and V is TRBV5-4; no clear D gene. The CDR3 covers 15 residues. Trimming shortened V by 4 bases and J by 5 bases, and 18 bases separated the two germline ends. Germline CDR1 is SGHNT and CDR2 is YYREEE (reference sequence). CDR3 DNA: TGTGCCAGCAGCCTGGTCAAGGGATTTGGGGAGACCCAGTACTTC. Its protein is CASSLVKGFGETQYF.

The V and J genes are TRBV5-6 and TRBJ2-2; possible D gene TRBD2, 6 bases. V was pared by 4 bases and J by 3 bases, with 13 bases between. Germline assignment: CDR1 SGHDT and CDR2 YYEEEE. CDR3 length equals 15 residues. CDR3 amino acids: CASSRGGADTGELFF. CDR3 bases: TGTGCCAGCAGCCGGGGCGGGGCCGACACCGGGGAGCTGTTTTTT. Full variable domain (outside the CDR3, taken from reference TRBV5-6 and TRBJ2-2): DAGVTQSPTHLIKTRGQQVTLRCSPKSGHDTVSWYQQALGQGPQFIFQYYEEEERQRGNFPDRFSGHQFPNYSSELNVNALLLGDSALYLCASSRGGADTGELFFGEGSRLTVL.

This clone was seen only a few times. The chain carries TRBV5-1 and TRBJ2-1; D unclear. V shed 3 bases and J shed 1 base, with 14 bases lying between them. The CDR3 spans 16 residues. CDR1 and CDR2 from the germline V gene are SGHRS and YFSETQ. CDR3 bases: TGCGCCAGCAGCTCGGGCCCGCCAATTTCCTACAATGAGCAGTTCTTC. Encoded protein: CASSSGPPISYNEQFF.